Listed below are T cell receptor beta chains from one sample, sequenced in a study of CD8 T cells in ankylosing spondylitis. In TCRdb, the 5' RACE reads were re-called with MiXCR into one record per CDR3 protein. Of approximately 250,000 distinct CDR3 sequences listed, 7.5% to 9.5% are singletons. Source material: blood, either unsorted or a sorted T cell fraction (not recorded which). These receptor sequences come from a female donor with ankylosing spondylitis or in good health (not recorded which). Both conserved end residues are part of each CDR3. The order of the fields is CDR3 protein, CDR3 DNA, clone size, D gene, V gene, J gene. D genes are given only for firm matches. Expanded clones are given a class, and other clones once, few, many or no size at all.

CDR3 protein: CASSQEWGRYGYTF
CDR3 DNA: TGCGCCAGCAGCCAAGAGTGGGGGAGGTATGGCTACACCTTC
clone size: many
D gene: -
V gene: TRBV4-3
J gene: TRBJ1-2

CDR3 protein: CASRGAATTGELFF
CDR3 DNA: TGTGCCAGCAGGGGGGCAGCCACTACCGGGGAGCTGTTTTTT
clone size: -
D gene: -
V gene: TRBV12-3/TRBV12-4
J gene: TRBJ2-2

CDR3 protein: CASSLGGARYEQYF
CDR3 DNA: TGTGCCAGCAGCTTAGGCGGGGCTCGATACGAGCAGTACTTC
clone size: many
D gene: -
V gene: TRBV7-2
J gene: TRBJ2-7

CDR3 protein: CASSYLGGALGLGTEAFF
CDR3 DNA: TGTGCCAGCAGTTACCTAGGGGGGGCGCTTGGCCTGGGCACTGAAGCTTTCTTT
clone size: many
D gene: -
V gene: TRBV6-5
J gene: TRBJ1-1

CDR3 protein: CASSYSQDRRGNEQFF
CDR3 DNA: TGTGCCAGCAGTTACTCCCAGGACAGGAGAGGCAATGAGCAGTTCTTC
clone size: -
D gene: TRBD1
V gene: TRBV6-5
J gene: TRBJ2-1

CDR3 protein: CSAPSGRVRDTQYF
CDR3 DNA: TGCAGTGCCCCTAGCGGGAGGGTTCGCGATACGCAGTATTTT
clone size: many
D gene: TRBD2
V gene: TRBV20-1
J gene: TRBJ2-3

CDR3 protein: CASSSDTGPGEAFF
CDR3 DNA: TGTGCCAGCAGTTCCGACACCGGGCCCGGTGAAGCTTTCTTT
clone size: many
D gene: -
V gene: TRBV6-2/TRBV6-3
J gene: TRBJ1-1

CDR3 protein: CSGSTGNVGSPLHF
CDR3 DNA: TGCAGTGGATCTACAGGGAACGTAGGTTCACCCCTCCACTTT
clone size: many
D gene: -
V gene: TRBV20-1
J gene: TRBJ1-6

CDR3 protein: CSASTPRGRISTNEKLFF
CDR3 DNA: TGCAGTGCTAGTACTCCCAGGGGACGGATATCAACTAATGAAAAACTGTTTTTT
clone size: -
D gene: -
V gene: TRBV20-1
J gene: TRBJ1-4

CDR3 protein: CASSSNMPPGGTEAFF
CDR3 DNA: TGTGCCAGCAGCTCAAACATGCCCCCCGGAGGAACTGAAGCTTTCTTT
clone size: many
D gene: -
V gene: TRBV11-1
J gene: TRBJ1-1

CDR3 protein: CAWSAGPQNEKLFF
CDR3 DNA: TGTGCCTGGAGTGCGGGACCGCAAAATGAAAAACTGTTTTTT
clone size: few
D gene: -
V gene: TRBV30
J gene: TRBJ1-4

CDR3 protein: CSGSYRGYNEQFF
CDR3 DNA: TGCAGTGGATCCTACAGGGGATACAATGAGCAGTTCTTC
clone size: many
D gene: TRBD1
V gene: TRBV29-1
J gene: TRBJ2-1

CDR3 protein: CSAKVPQGQGPNEQFF
CDR3 DNA: TGCAGTGCTAAAGTGCCCCAGGGACAGGGCCCCAATGAGCAGTTCTTC
clone size: many
D gene: TRBD1
V gene: TRBV20-1
J gene: TRBJ2-1

CDR3 protein: CASSLVGVVGYEQYF
CDR3 DNA: TGTGCCAGCAGCTTAGTAGGAGTCGTCGGGTACGAGCAGTACTTC
clone size: few
D gene: -
V gene: TRBV7-9
J gene: TRBJ2-7

CDR3 protein: CASSARWNSGRETDTQYF
CDR3 DNA: TGCGCCAGCAGCGCCCGATGGAATAGCGGGAGGGAGACGGATACGCAGTATTTT
clone size: -
D gene: TRBD2
V gene: TRBV4-3
J gene: TRBJ2-3

CDR3 protein: CASRKGTYYEQYF
CDR3 DNA: TGTGCCAGCAGGAAGGGAACCTACTACGAGCAGTACTTC
clone size: many
D gene: -
V gene: TRBV12-3/TRBV12-4
J gene: TRBJ2-7